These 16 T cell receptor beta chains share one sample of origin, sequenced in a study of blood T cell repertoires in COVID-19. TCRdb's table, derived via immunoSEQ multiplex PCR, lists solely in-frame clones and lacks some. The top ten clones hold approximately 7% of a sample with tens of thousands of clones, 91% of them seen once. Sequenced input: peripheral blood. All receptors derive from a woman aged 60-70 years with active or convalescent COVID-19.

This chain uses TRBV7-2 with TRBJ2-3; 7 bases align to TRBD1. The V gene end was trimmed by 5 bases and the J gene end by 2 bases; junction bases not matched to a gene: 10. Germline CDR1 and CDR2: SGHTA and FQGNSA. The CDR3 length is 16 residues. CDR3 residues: CASSPKTGTFTDTQYF. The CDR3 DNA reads TGTGCCAGCAGCCCGAAGACAGGGACGTTCACAGATACGCAGTATTTT.

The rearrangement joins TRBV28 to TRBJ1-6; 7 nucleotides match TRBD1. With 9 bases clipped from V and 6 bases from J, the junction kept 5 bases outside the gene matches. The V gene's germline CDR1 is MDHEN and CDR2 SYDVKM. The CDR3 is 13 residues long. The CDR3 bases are TGTGCCAGTTACAGGGGCGGTAATTCACCCCTCCACTTT. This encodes CASYRGGNSPLHF.

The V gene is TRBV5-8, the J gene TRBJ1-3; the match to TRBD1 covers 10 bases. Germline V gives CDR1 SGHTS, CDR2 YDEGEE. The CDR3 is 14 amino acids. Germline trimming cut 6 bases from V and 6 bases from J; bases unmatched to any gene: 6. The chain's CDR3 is CASTRQGASNTIYF. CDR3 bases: TGTGCCAGCACCCGACAGGGGGCTTCAAACACCATATATTTT.

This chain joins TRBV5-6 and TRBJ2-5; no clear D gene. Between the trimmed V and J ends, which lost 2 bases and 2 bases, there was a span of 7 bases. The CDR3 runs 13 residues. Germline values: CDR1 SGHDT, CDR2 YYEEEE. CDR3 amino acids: CASSFVGQETQYF. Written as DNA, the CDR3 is TGTGCCAGCAGCTTTGTCGGTCAAGAGACCCAGTACTTC.

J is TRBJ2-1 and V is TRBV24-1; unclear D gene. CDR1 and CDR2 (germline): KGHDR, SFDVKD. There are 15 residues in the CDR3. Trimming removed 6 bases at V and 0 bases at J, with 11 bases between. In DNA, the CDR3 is TGTGCCACCAGTCCCCGATCGAGCTCCTACAATGAGCAGTTCTTC. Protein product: CATSPRSSSYNEQFF.

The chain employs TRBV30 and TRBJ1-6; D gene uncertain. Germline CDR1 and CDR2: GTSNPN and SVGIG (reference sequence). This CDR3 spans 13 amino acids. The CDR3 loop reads CAISAGLNSPLHF. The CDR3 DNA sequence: TGTGCGATTAGCGCAGGCTTGAATTCACCCCTCCACTTT. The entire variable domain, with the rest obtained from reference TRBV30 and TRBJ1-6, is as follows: SQTIHQWPATLVQPVGSPLSLECTVEGTSNPNLYWYRQAAGRGLQLLFYSVGIGQISSEVPQNLSASRPQDRQFILSSKKLLLSDSGFYLCAISAGLNSPLHFGNGTRLTVT.

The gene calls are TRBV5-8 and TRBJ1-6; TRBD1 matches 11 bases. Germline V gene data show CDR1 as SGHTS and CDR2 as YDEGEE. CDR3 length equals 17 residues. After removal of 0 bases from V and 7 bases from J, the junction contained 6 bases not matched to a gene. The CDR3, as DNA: TGTGCCAGCAGCTTGGCCCTAAGGGACAGGGGGAATTCACCCCTCCACTTT. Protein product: CASSLALRDRGNSPLHF.

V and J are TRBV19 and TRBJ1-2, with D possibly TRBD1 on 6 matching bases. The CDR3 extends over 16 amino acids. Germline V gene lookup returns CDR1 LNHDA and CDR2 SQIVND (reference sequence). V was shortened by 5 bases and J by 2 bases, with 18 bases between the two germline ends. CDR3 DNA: TGTGCCAGTAGTTTCTCCCGAGCGGGGGGCAACTATGGCTACACCTTC. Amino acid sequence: CASSFSRAGGNYGYTF.

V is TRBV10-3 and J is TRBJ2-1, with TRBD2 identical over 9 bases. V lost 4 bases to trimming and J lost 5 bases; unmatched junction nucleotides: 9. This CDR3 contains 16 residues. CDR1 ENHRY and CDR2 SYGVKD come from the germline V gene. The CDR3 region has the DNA TGTGCCATCAGTGGTGGGACTAGCTCGACCCACAATGAGCAGTTCTTC. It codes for CAISGGTSSTHNEQFF.

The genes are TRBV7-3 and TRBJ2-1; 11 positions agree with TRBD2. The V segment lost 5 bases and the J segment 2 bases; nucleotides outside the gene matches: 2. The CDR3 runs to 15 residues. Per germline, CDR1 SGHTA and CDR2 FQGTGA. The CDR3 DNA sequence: TGTGCCAGCAGCCAACTAGCGGGGGCCTACAATGAGCAGTTCTTC. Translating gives CASSQLAGAYNEQFF. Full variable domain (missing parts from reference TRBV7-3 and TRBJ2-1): GAGVSQTPSNKVTEKGKYVELRCDPISGHTALYWYRQSLGQGPEFLIYFQGTGAADDSGLPNDRFFAVRPEGSVSTLKIQRTERGDSAVYLCASSQLAGAYNEQFFGPGTRLTVL.

CDR3 in amino acids: CASSKQGVPNYGYTF. CDR3 sequence (DNA): TGTGCCAGTAGCAAACAGGGGGTTCCGAACTATGGCTACACCTTC. The chain couples TRBV19 to TRBJ1-2, with TRBD1 matching over 8 bases. The CDR3 runs to 15 residues. After removal of 6 bases from V and 2 bases from J, the junction contained 8 bases not matched to a gene. Germline loops: CDR1 LNHDA, CDR2 SQIVND (reference sequence).

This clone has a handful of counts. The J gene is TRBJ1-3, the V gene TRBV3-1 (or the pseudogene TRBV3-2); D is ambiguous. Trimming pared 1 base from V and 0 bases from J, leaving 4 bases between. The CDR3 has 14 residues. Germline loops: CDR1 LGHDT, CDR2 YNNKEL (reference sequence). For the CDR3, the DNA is TGTGCCAGCAGCCAAGGGGCCTCTGGAAACACCATATATTTT. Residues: CASSQGASGNTIYF.

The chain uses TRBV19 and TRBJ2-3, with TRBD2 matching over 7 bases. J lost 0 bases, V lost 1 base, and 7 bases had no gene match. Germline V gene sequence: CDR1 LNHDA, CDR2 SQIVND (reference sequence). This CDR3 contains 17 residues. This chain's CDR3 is CASSIAPGLVSTDTQYF. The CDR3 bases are TGTGCCAGTAGTATAGCCCCCGGACTAGTTAGCACAGATACGCAGTATTTT.

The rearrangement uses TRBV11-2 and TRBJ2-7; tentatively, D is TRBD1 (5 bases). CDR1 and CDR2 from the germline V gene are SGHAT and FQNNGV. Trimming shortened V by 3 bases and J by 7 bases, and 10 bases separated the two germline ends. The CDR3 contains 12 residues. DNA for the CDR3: TGTGCCAGCAGCTTCTGGGGCGGAGAGCAGTACTTC. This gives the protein CASSFWGGEQYF.

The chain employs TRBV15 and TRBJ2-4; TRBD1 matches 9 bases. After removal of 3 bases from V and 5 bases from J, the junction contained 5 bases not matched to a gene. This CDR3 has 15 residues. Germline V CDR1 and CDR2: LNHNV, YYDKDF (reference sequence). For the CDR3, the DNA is TGTGCCACCAGCAGCGGGACAGGGACCGAAAACATTCAGTACTTC. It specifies CATSSGTGTENIQYF.

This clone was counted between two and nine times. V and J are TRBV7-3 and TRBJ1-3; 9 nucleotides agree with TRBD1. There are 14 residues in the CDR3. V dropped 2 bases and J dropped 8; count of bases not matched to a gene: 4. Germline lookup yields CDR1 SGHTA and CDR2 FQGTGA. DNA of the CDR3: TGTGCCAGCAGCTTAGGGACAGGGTCGGACACCATATATTTT. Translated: CASSLGTGSDTIYF.